The 31 T cell receptor beta chains in this list originate from one sample, sequenced in a study of regulatory T cells in long-lasting Graves disease. iRepertoire HTBI primers and Arm-PCR of CDR3 regions built TCR beta libraries. One entry per CDR3 protein, called by TCRdb with MiXCR from the multiplex PCR reads. The sample has 350,000 to 450,000 distinct CDR3 sequences, about 11% seen once. Time point of the sample: newly diagnosed GD, antithyroid drugs for less than 3 months. PBMC-derived RNA was used for the TCR library. These sequences were also reported in another study, on T cells in Graves' hyperthyroidism and ophthalmopathy.

Material: peripheral blood mononuclear cells (PBMCs), obtained at new diagnosis, from a patient treated with antithyroid drugs. The receptors come from a woman under 30 with Graves disease.

The table lists this clonotype with a count of one. The chain carries TRBV12-3 or TRBV12-4 and TRBJ1-1; a possible D gene is TRBD1 (6 bases). CDR3 size: 14 residues. Trimming pared 3 bases from V and 0 bases from J, leaving 8 bases between. The CDR3 nucleotides are TGTGCCAGCAGTTTTTCAGGGGTGAACACTGAAGCTTTCTTT. It specifies CASSFSGVNTEAFF.

This clonotype appeared once. The chain recombines TRBV11-2 with TRBJ2-7, with 12 bases identical to TRBD1. Germline CDR1 is SGHAT and CDR2 is FQNNGV. This CDR3 is built from 17 residues. Trimming removed 2 bases from V and 2 bases from J; junction bases left unmatched: 7. CDR3 nucleotide sequence: TGTGCCAGCAGCTTAACTCAAGGGACAGGGGGCACCTACGAGCAGTACTTC. Amino acid sequence: CASSLTQGTGGTYEQYF.

This clonotype was detected ten times or more. The chain couples TRBV19 to TRBJ2-2, with 12 bases lining up with TRBD1. Germline assignment: CDR1 LNHDA and CDR2 SQIVND (reference sequence). V lost 8 bases and J lost 0; bases outside the gene matches: 7. The CDR3 runs 17 residues. CDR3 loop: CASAGQGAESNTGELFF. DNA of the CDR3: TGTGCCAGTGCGGGACAGGGGGCAGAGTCGAACACCGGGGAGCTGTTTTTT.

This clonotype was recorded a few times. This rearrangement joins TRBV7-9 to TRBJ2-1; 10 bases are shared with TRBD2. This CDR3 spans 19 amino acids. Unmatched junction bases numbered 13, after V lost 5 bases and J lost 0 bases. Germline assignment: CDR1 SEHNR and CDR2 FQNEAQ (reference sequence). The CDR3 DNA reads TGTGCCAGCAGCAATCCGGGACTAGCGAACCCGAGCTCCTACAATGAGCAGTTCTTC. Protein sequence: CASSNPGLANPSSYNEQFF.

Many counts were recorded for this clonotype. The rearrangement links TRBV10-1 to TRBJ2-1; D tentatively reads TRBD1 or TRBD2 (5 bases each). Per the germline V gene, CDR1 is WNHNN and CDR2 is SYGVQD (reference sequence). The CDR3 runs 14 residues. With 6 bases removed from V and 3 bases from J, the gap between germline ends came to 12 bases. In DNA, the CDR3 is TGCGCCAGCAGCAGAGGGACCAACTACAATGAGCAGTTCTTC. Protein sequence: CASSRGTNYNEQFF.

The chain recombines TRBV7-6 with TRBJ1-4; TRBD1 might be the D (5 bases). V lost 5 bases and J 5 bases, leaving 9 bases between the germline ends. The CDR3 has 13 amino acids. CDR1 is SGHVS, CDR2 FNYEAQ, per germline. The CDR3 coding sequence is TGTGCCAGCAGCCCGGGGGTAAATGAAAAACTGTTTTTT. Protein sequence: CASSPGVNEKLFF.

This clonotype was counted between two and nine times. The gene calls are TRBV4-3 and TRBJ2-2; 9 positions agree with TRBD2. Germline V gene sequence: CDR1 LGHNA, CDR2 YSLEER. The CDR3 covers 21 residues. V trimming: 0 bases; J trimming: 0 bases; junction bases outside the gene matches: 14. This CDR3 is CASSQDIGLAPRKANTGELFF. In DNA, the CDR3 is TGCGCCAGCAGCCAAGACATAGGACTAGCGCCGAGAAAAGCGAACACCGGGGAGCTGTTTTTT.

This clonotype was counted only a few times. The V and J genes are TRBV6-2 or TRBV6-3 and TRBJ1-5, with 7 bases identical to TRBD1. This CDR3 comprises 19 residues. CDR1 and CDR2 from the germline V gene are MNHEY and SVGEGT. Unmatched junction bases numbered 21, after V lost 8 bases and J lost 2 bases. CDR3 protein: CASGPSQGDIWVGNQPQHF. In DNA, the CDR3 is TGTGCCAGCGGCCCGTCCCAGGGGGATATTTGGGTGGGCAATCAGCCCCAGCATTTT.

This clonotype was found many times. This chain links TRBV12-3 or TRBV12-4 with TRBJ1-2, with a weak D call TRBD1 (6 bases). The CDR3 totals 11 residues. Trimming pared 5 bases from V and 8 bases from J, leaving 9 bases between. CDR3: CASSRQEGYTF. For the CDR3, the DNA is TGTGCCAGCAGTCGACAGGAGGGCTACACCTTC.

The chain has TRBV9 and TRBJ1-3; no clear D. Germline loops: CDR1 SGDLS, CDR2 YYNGEE. V lost 4 bases and J lost 0, with 14 bases in between. The CDR3 has 16 amino acids. The CDR3 region has the DNA TGTGCCAGCAGCCAAACTAATTCTCACTCTGGAAACACCATATATTTT. This gives the protein CASSQTNSHSGNTIYF.

This clonotype was seen many times. J is TRBJ2-5 and V is TRBV27; D is undetermined. The germline V and J ends were trimmed by 2 bases and 2 bases, with 9 bases remaining between them. Germline values: CDR1 MNHEY, CDR2 SMNVEV (reference sequence). There are 14 residues in the CDR3. The CDR3 DNA reads TGTGCCAGCAGTTTAGAAGGATCTCAAGAGACCCAGTACTTC. It is translated as CASSLEGSQETQYF.

In its sample, this clonotype was seen a few times. The gene calls are TRBV3-1 and TRBJ1-1; 9 bases are a match to TRBD1. Trimming at V came to 1 base and at J to 4 bases, leaving 4 bases not matched to a gene. This CDR3 is built from 15 residues. Germline loops: CDR1 LGHDT, CDR2 YNNKEL (reference sequence). The CDR3: CASSQAGQGITEAFF. Here the CDR3 DNA reads TGTGCCAGCAGCCAAGCTGGACAGGGGATCACTGAAGCTTTCTTT.

This clonotype was counted many times. V usage is TRBV6-1 and J usage is TRBJ2-7; tentative D call: TRBD2 (5 bases). Looked up from germline, CDR1 is MNHNS and CDR2 is SASEGT. There are 11 residues in the CDR3. V lost 6 bases, J lost 10 bases, and 13 bases lay in between. CDR3 in DNA: TGTGCCAGCAGACGAGGGCTGGAACAGTACTTC. Residues: CASRRGLEQYF.

This clonotype has a count of ten or more. The chain recombines TRBV27 with TRBJ2-7, with D maybe TRBD2 (6 bases). The CDR3 is made up of 15 amino acids. CDR1 is MNHEY, CDR2 SMNVEV, per germline (reference sequence). V was trimmed by 2 bases and J by 4 bases, leaving 15 bases between them. CDR3 residues: CASSLISGGVYEQYF. The DNA of the CDR3 is TGTGCCAGCAGTTTAATTAGCGGAGGAGTTTACGAGCAGTACTTC.

The table lists this clonotype with many counts. The rearrangement uses TRBV6-6 and TRBJ2-5; D ambiguous. In germline, CDR1 is MNHNY, CDR2 SVGAGI (reference sequence). The ends were cut back, 0 bases at V and 5 bases at J, with 7 bases in the middle. The CDR3 runs 13 residues. The CDR3 is CASSYSTMETQYF. The CDR3 DNA sequence: TGTGCCAGCAGTTACTCGACGATGGAGACCCAGTACTTC.

The sample holds many counts of this clonotype. V gene TRBV5-4 combines with J gene TRBJ2-7; D is possibly TRBD2 (6 bases). The germline V gene has CDR1 SGHNT and CDR2 YYREEE (reference sequence). V was pared by 4 bases and J by 7 bases, with 18 bases between. This CDR3 region has 14 residues. The CDR3, as DNA: TGTGCCAGCAGCCTCGGGACTCCTTTTCGAGAGCAGTACTTC. It translates to CASSLGTPFREQYF.

In its sample, this clonotype was seen many times. The chain joins TRBV20-1 to TRBJ1-1; no reliable D call. The length of the CDR3 is 12 residues. Trimming pared 3 bases from V and 4 bases from J, leaving 9 bases between. Germline V gene data show CDR1 as DFQATT and CDR2 as SNEGSKA (reference sequence). The chain's CDR3 is CSASGDVTEAFF. DNA for the CDR3: TGCAGTGCTAGTGGGGATGTCACTGAAGCTTTCTTT.

There are many counts of this clonotype. The chain has TRBV9 and TRBJ1-1; 7 bases line up with TRBD1. V gave up 4 bases and J gave up 1 base; unmatched junction bases: 7. Germline values: CDR1 SGDLS, CDR2 YYNGEE. The CDR3 sequence is 15 residues long. CDR3 residues: CASSLRGNTNTEAFF. The CDR3 nucleotides read TGTGCCAGCAGCCTCAGGGGGAACACGAACACTGAAGCTTTCTTT.

In its sample, this clonotype was seen many times. This rearrangement joins TRBV2 to TRBJ2-3, with no clear D. Per germline, CDR1 SNHLY and CDR2 FYNNEI. Deletions cut 8 bases from V and 3 bases from J, with 6 bases between. The CDR3 is 11 residues long. The CDR3 coding sequence is TGTGCCAGCGAGGTGACAGATACGCAGTATTTT. Translated: CASEVTDTQYF. Supplemented by reference TRBV2 and TRBJ2-3, the full variable domain reads EPEVTQTPSHQVTQMGQEVILRCVPISNHLYFYWYRQILGQKVEFLVSFYNNEISEKSEIFDDQFSVERPDGSNFTLKIRSTKLEDSAMYFCASEVTDTQYFGPGTRLTVL.

This clonotype was observed a handful of times. The chain uses TRBV12-3 or TRBV12-4 and TRBJ1-5; tentative D call: TRBD1 (6 bases). The CDR3 has 14 amino acids. The germline V and J ends were trimmed by 3 bases and 5 bases, with 11 bases remaining between them. The CDR3 coding sequence is TGTGCCAGCAGTTTGGAGGGGGGCGATCAGCCCCAGCATTTT. Protein product: CASSLEGGDQPQHF.

There are many counts of this clonotype. The chain employs TRBV7-9 and TRBJ2-7; D unclear. Germline V gene data show CDR1 as SEHNR and CDR2 as FQNEAQ (reference sequence). This CDR3 is 13 amino acids long. V lost 2 bases to trimming and J lost 1 base, with 6 bases between them. The CDR3 nucleotides are TGTGCCAGCAGCTTACCAGCGTCCTACGAGCAGTACTTC. It translates to CASSLPASYEQYF. Combining the CDR3 with reference TRBV7-9 and TRBJ2-7 gives the whole variable domain DTGVSQNPRHKITKRGQNVTFRCDPISEHNRLYWYRQTLGQGPEFLTYFQNEAQLEKSRLLSDRFSAERPKGSFSTLEIQRTEQGDSAMYLCASSLPASYEQYFGPGTRLTVT.

This clonotype showed up many times. The rearrangement links TRBV5-8 to TRBJ1-1, with 7 bases matching TRBD1. J gave up 3 bases and V 5 bases, and 10 bases lay outside the gene matches. Germline CDR1 reads SGHTS; CDR2 reads YDEGEE. The CDR3 has 15 amino acids. The CDR3 bases are TGTGCCAGCAGATTTACAGGGGTTGGAGACACTGAAGCTTTCTTT. As protein: CASRFTGVGDTEAFF.

This clonotype was counted ten times or more. The chain carries TRBV6-2 or TRBV6-3 and TRBJ2-1, with 7 bases fitting TRBD1. The CDR3 consists of 16 residues. J was trimmed by 2 bases and V by 2 bases; bases with no gene match: 6. Per germline, CDR1 MNHEY and CDR2 SVGEGT. CDR3 in DNA: TGTGCCAGCAGTTACAGTGGGACAGCCGCCTACAATGAGCAGTTCTTC. This translates into CASSYSGTAAYNEQFF.

The DNA for the CDR3 is TGCGCCAGCCGCCCACTCGGGAGGACTATCCAAGAGACCCAGTACTTC. Its translation is CASRPLGRTIQETQYF. The rearrangement uses TRBV4-1 and TRBJ2-5; 7 bases align to TRBD2. The CDR3 has 16 amino acids. In germline, CDR1 is MGHRA, CDR2 YSYEKL. V lost 8 bases to trimming and J lost 1 base; unmatched junction nucleotides: 13.

This clonotype was counted ten times or more. The chain couples TRBV30 to TRBJ2-1; D assignment may be TRBD1 or TRBD2 (5 bases each). V dropped 4 bases and J dropped 0 bases, with 10 bases sitting between them. Germline assignment: CDR1 GTSNPN and CDR2 SVGIG (reference sequence). This CDR3 contains 14 residues. The CDR3 spells CAWIPGGSYNEQFF. DNA for the CDR3: TGTGCCTGGATACCTGGGGGCTCCTACAATGAGCAGTTCTTC.

This clonotype was seen ten or more times. The J gene is TRBJ1-2, the V gene TRBV6-1; D gene uncertain. In germline, CDR1 is MNHNS, CDR2 SASEGT. The CDR3 length is 13 residues. Trimming left V 3 bases short and J 2 bases short, with 7 bases between. CDR3 nucleotide sequence: TGTGCCAGCAGTGACGGGGAAAACTATGGCTACACCTTC. It codes for CASSDGENYGYTF.

This clonotype was seen a few times. It is likely a read error, because the conserved phenylalanine at the end of the CDR3 is missing. This rearrangement joins TRBV27 to TRBJ1-1, with D maybe TRBD1 (6 bases). The CDR3 runs 13 residues. CDR1 is MNHEY, CDR2 SMNVEV, per germline (reference sequence). Between the trimmed V and J ends, which lost 6 bases and 2 bases, there was a span of 10 bases. This chain's CDR3 is CASRLQGNTEAFL. The CDR3 bases are TGTGCCAGCAGACTACAGGGTAACACTGAAGCTTTCCTT.

This clonotype has just one count. V and J are TRBV27 and TRBJ2-7; TRBD2 might be the D (5 bases). Trimming took off 5 bases at V and 2 bases at J, with 13 bases between the two ends. Germline lookup yields CDR1 MNHEY and CDR2 SMNVEV (reference sequence). The CDR3 runs to 14 residues. The chain's CDR3 is CASSGLDTPYEQYF. For the CDR3, the DNA is TGTGCCAGCAGTGGACTTGACACCCCCTACGAGCAGTACTTC.

The V gene is TRBV24-1, the J gene TRBJ2-7; D could derive from TRBD1 or TRBD2 (5 bases each). Germline CDR1 is KGHDR and CDR2 is SFDVKD. The CDR3 is made up of 19 amino acids. Trimming cost V 9 bases and J 6 bases, with 35 bases left between them. CDR3 loop: CATGTRGRVLIPRRGEQYF. In DNA form, the CDR3 reads TGTGCCACCGGTACCCGAGGCAGGGTTTTAATCCCTCGTCGGGGCGAGCAGTACTTC.

The sample holds many counts of this clonotype. The chain uses TRBV28 and TRBJ2-1; the D gene is possibly TRBD1 (5 bases). V lost 6 bases and J 3 bases, leaving 9 bases between the germline ends. The CDR3 is 13 residues long. CDR1 is MDHEN and CDR2 is SYDVKM in the germline V gene. The CDR3 protein is CASSSDSYNEQFF. The CDR3 bases are TGTGCCAGCAGCTCCGACAGCTACAATGAGCAGTTCTTC.

This clonotype was seen repeatedly, ten times or more. The V gene is TRBV20-1, the J gene TRBJ2-5; 8 bases are shared with TRBD1. The CDR3 extends over 13 amino acids. Germline V gives CDR1 DFQATT, CDR2 SNEGSKA (reference sequence). The CDR3 reads CSGKQGGRETQYF. The CDR3 DNA sequence: TGCAGCGGGAAACAGGGGGGAAGGGAGACCCAGTACTTC.